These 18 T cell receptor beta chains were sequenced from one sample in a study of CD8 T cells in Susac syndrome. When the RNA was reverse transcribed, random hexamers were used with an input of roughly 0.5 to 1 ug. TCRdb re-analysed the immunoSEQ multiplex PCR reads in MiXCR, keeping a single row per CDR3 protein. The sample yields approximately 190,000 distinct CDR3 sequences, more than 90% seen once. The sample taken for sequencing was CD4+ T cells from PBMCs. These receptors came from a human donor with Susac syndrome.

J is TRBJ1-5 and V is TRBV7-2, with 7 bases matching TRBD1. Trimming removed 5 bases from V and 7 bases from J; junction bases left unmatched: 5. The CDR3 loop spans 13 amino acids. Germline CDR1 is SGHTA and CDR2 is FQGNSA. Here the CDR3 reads CASSVRQGQPQHF. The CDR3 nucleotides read TGTGCCAGCAGCGTTCGACAGGGACAGCCCCAGCATTTT.

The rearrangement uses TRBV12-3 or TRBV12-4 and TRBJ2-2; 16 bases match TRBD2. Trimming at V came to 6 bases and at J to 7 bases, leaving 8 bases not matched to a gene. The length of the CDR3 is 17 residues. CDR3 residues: CASSTGLAGGRGGELFF. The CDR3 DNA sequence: TGTGCCAGCAGCACGGGACTAGCGGGGGGGCGTGGCGGGGAGCTGTTTTTT.

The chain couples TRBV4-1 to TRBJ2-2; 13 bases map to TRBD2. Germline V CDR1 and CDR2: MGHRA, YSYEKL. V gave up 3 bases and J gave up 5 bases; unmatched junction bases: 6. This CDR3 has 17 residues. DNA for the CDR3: TGCGCCAGCAGCCAGCAACTAGCGGGGGGGCGAACCGGGGAGCTGTTTTTT. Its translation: CASSQQLAGGRTGELFF.

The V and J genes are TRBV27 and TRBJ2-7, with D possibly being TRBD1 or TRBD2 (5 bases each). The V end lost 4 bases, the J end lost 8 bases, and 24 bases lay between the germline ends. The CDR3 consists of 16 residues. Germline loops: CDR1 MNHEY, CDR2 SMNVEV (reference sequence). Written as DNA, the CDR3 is TGTGCCAGCAGTTCACCCCCCGGGACGGGTGGAATAAAGCAGTACTTC. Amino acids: CASSSPPGTGGIKQYF.

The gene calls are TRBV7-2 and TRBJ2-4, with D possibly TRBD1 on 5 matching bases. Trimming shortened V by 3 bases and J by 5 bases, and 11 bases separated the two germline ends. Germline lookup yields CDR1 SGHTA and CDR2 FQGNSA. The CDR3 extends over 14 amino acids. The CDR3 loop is CASSFTRAENIQYF. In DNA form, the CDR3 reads TGTGCCAGCAGCTTTACCAGGGCGGAAAACATTCAGTACTTC. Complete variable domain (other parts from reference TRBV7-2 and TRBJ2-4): GAGVSQSPSNKVTEKGKDVELRCDPISGHTALYWYRQSLGQGLEFLIYFQGNSAPDKSGLPSDRFSAERTGGSVSTLTIQRTQQEDSAVYLCASSFTRAENIQYFGAGTRLSVL.

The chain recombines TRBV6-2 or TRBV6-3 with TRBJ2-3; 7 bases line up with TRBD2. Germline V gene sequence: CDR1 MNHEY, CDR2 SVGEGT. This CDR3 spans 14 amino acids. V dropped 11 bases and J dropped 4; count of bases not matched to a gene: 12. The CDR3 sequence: CASREGPVPDTQYF. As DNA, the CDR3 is TGTGCCTCAAGGGAGGGGCCGGTACCAGATACGCAGTATTTT.

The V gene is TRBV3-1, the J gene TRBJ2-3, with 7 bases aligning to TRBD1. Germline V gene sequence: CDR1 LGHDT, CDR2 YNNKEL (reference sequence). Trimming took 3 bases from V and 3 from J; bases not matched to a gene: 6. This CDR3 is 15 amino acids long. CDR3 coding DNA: TGTGCCAGCAGCCAGCAACAGGGGTGGACAGATACGCAGTATTTT. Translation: CASSQQQGWTDTQYF.

CDR3 sequence (DNA): TGCAGTGCTTCGGCGGACGTTTATGGCTACACCTTC. It specifies CSASADVYGYTF. The V gene is TRBV20-1, the J gene TRBJ1-2, with no clear D. The ends were cut back, 5 bases at V and 5 bases at J, with 12 bases in the middle. CDR1 and CDR2 from the germline V gene are DFQATT and SNEGSKA (reference sequence). The CDR3 extends over 12 amino acids.

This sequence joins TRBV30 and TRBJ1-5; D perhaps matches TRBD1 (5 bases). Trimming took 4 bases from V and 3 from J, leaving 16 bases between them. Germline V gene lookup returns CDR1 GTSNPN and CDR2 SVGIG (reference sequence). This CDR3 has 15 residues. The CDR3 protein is CAWTGPGGFNQPQHF. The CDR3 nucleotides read TGTGCCTGGACTGGGCCGGGGGGGTTCAATCAGCCCCAGCATTTT.

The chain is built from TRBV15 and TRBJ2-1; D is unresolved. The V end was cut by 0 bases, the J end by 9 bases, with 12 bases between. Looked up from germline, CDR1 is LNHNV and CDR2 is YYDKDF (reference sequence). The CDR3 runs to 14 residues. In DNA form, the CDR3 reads TGTGCCACCAGCAGAGATAGGGCAGTCGGTGAGCAGTTCTTC. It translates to CATSRDRAVGEQFF. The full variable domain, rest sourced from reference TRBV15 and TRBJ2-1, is DAMVIQNPRYQVTQFGKPVTLSCSQTLNHNVMYWYQQKSSQAPKLLFHYYDKDFNNEADTPDNFQSRRPNTSFCFLDIRSPGLGDTAMYLCATSRDRAVGEQFFGPGTRLTVL.

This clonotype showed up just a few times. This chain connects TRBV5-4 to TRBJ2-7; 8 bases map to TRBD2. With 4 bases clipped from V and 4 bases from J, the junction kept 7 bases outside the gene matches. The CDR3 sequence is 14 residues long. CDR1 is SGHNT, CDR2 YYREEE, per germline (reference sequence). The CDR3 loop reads CASSAGGVFYEQYF. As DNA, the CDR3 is TGTGCCAGCAGCGCCGGGGGGGTTTTTTACGAGCAGTACTTC.

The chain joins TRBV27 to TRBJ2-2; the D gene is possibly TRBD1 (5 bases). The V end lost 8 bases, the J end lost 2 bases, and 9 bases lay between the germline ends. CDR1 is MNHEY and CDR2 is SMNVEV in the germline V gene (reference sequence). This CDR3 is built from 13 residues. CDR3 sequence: CASGAVNTGELFF. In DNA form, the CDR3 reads TGTGCCAGCGGGGCTGTTAACACCGGGGAGCTGTTTTTT.

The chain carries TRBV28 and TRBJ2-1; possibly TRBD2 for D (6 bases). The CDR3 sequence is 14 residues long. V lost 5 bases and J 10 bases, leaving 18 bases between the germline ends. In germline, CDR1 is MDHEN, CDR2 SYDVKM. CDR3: CASSPIWGDSEQFF. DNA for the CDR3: TGTGCCAGCAGTCCGATCTGGGGGGACTCCGAGCAGTTCTTC.

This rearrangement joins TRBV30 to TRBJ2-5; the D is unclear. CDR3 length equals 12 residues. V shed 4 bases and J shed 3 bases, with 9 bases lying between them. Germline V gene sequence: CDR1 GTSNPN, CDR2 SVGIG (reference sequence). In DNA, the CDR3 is TGTGCCTGGAACCAAGGCGAAGAGACCCAGTACTTC. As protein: CAWNQGEETQYF.

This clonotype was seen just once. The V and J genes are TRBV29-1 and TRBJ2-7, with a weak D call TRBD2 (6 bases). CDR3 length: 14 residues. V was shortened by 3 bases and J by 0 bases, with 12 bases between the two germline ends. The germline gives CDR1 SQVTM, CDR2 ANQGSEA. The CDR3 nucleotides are TGCAGCGTTGACCAGGAGGGGAGCTCCTACGAGCAGTACTTC. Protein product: CSVDQEGSSYEQYF.

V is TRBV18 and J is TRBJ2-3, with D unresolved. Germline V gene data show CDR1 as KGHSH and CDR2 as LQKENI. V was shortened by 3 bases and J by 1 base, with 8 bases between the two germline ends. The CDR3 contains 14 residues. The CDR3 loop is CASSPTDRTDTQYF. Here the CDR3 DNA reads TGTGCCAGCTCACCCACTGACCGCACAGATACGCAGTATTTT.

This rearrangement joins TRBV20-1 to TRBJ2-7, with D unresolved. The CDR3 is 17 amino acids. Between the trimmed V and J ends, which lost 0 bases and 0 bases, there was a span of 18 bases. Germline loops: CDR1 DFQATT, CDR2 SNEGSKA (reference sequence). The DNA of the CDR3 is TGCAGTGCTAGAGATTCGAGGATGTCCACCACCTCCTACGAGCAGTACTTC. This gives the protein CSARDSRMSTTSYEQYF.

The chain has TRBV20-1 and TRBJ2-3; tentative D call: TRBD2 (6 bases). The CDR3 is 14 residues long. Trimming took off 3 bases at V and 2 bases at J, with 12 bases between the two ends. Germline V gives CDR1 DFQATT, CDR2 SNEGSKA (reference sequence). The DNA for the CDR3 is TGCAGTGCTAGCGGGCGGGGATCCACAGATACGCAGTATTTT. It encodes CSASGRGSTDTQYF.